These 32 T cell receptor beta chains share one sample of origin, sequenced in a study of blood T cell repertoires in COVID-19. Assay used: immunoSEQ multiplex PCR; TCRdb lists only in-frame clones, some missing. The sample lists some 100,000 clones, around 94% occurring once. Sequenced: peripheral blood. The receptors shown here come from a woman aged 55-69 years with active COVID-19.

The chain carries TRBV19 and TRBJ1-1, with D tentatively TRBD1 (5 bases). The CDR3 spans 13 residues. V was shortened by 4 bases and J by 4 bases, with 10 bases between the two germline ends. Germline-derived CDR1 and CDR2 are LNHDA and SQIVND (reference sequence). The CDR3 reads CASSRGDITEAFF. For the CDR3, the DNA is TGTGCCAGTAGTAGGGGGGATATCACTGAAGCTTTCTTT.

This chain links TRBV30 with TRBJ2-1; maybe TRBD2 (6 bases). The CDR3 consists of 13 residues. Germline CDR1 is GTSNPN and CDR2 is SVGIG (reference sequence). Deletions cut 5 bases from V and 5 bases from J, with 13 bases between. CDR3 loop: CAWLGGLNNEQFF. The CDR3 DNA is TGTGCCTGGTTGGGAGGCCTCAACAATGAGCAGTTCTTC.

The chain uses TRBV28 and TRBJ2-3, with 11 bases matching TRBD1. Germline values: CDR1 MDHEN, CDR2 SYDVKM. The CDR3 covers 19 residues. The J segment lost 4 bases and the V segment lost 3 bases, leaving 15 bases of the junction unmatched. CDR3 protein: CASSFSLLWTGGASDTQYF. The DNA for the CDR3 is TGTGCCAGCAGTTTTAGTCTTTTATGGACAGGGGGCGCATCAGATACGCAGTATTTT.

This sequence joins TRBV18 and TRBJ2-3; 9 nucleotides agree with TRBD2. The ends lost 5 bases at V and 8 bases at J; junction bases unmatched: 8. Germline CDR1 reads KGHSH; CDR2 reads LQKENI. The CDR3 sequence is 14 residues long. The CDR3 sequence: CASSEGLATGTQYF. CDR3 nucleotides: TGTGCCAGCTCAGAGGGACTAGCTACCGGTACGCAGTATTTT.

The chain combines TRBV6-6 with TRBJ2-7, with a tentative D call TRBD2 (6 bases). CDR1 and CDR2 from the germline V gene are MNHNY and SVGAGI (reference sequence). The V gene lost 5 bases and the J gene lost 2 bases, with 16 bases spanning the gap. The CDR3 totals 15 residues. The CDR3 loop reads CASSDQTSNPYEQYF. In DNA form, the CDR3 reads TGTGCCAGCAGTGACCAAACTAGCAACCCCTACGAGCAGTACTTC.

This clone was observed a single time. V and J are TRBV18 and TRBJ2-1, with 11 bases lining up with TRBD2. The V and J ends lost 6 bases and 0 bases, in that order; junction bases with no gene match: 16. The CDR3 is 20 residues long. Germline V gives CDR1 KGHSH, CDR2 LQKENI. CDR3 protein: CASSPEIPSGGLSSYNEQFF. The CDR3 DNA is TGTGCCAGCTCCCCAGAGATTCCTAGCGGGGGGCTCAGCTCCTACAATGAGCAGTTCTTC.

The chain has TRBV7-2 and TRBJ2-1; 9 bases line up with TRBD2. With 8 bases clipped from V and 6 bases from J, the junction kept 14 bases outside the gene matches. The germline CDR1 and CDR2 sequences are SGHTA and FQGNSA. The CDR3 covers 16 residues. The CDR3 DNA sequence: TGTGCCAGCTCTAGAGGCTTGCGGGGGGGTTCCAATGAGCAGTTCTTC. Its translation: CASSRGLRGGSNEQFF.

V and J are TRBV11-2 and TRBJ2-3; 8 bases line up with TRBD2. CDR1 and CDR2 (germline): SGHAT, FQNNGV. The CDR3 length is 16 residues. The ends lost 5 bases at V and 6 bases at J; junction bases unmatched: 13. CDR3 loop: CASSRKPGGVPDTQYF. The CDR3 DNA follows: TGTGCCAGCAGCCGAAAGCCGGGGGGGGTCCCGGATACGCAGTATTTT.

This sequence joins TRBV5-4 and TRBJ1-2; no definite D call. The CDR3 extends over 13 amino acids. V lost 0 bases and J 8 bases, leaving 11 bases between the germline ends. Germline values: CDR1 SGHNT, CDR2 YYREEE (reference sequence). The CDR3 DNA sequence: TGTGCCAGCAGCTTGGCGGGGAATTCAGGCTACACCTTC. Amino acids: CASSLAGNSGYTF.

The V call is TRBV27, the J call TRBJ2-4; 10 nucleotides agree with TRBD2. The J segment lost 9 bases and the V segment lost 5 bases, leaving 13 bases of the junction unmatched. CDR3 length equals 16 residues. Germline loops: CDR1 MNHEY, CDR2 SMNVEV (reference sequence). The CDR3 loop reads CASSPGTSAGQGIQYF. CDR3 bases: TGTGCCAGCAGTCCCGGGACTAGCGCGGGTCAGGGCATTCAGTACTTC.

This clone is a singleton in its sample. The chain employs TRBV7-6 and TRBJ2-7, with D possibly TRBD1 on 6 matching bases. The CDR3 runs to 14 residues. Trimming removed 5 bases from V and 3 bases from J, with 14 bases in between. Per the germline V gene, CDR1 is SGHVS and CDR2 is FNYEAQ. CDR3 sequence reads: CASSPVQGNYEQYF. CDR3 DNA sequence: TGTGCCAGCAGCCCAGTACAGGGAAACTACGAGCAGTACTTC.

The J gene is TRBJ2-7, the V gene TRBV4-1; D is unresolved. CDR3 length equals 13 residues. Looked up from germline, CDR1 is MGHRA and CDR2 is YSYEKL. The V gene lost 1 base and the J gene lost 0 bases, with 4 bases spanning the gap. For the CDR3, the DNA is TGCGCCAGCAGCCAAGCCCGCTCCTACGAGCAGTACTTC. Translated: CASSQARSYEQYF.

The CDR3 spells CASSPAGFEQYF. The CDR3 DNA reads as TGTGCCAGCAGCCCTGCGGGTTTCGAGCAGTACTTC. The V gene is TRBV7-9, the J gene TRBJ2-7, with D maybe TRBD2 (5 bases). CDR1 and CDR2 from the germline V gene are SEHNR and FQNEAQ (reference sequence). The CDR3 contains 12 residues. Trimming pared 5 bases from V and 6 bases from J, leaving 11 bases between.

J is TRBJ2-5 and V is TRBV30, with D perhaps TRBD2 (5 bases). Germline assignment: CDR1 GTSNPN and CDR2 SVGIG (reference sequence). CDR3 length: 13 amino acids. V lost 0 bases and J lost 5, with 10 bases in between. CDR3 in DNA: TGTGCCTGGAGTGTTCTAGCCGGGGAGACCCAGTACTTC. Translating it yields CAWSVLAGETQYF.

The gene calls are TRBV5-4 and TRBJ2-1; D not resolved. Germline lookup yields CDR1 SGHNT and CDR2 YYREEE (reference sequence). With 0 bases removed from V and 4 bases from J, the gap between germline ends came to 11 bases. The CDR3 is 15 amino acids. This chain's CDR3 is CASSLASVAYNEQFF. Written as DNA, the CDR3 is TGTGCCAGCAGCTTGGCTTCGGTTGCTTACAATGAGCAGTTCTTC. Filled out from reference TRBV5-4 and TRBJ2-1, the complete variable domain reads ETGVTQSPTHLIKTRGQQVTLRCSSQSGHNTVSWYQQALGQGPQFIFQYYREEENGRGNFPPRFSGLQFPNYSSELNVNALELDDSALYLCASSLASVAYNEQFFGPGTRLTVL.

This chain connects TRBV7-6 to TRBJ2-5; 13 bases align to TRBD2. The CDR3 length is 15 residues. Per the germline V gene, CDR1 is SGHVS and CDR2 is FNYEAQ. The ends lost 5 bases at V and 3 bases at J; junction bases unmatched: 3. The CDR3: CASSPGLAGKETQYF. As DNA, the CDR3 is TGTGCCAGCAGCCCGGGACTAGCGGGAAAAGAGACCCAGTACTTC.

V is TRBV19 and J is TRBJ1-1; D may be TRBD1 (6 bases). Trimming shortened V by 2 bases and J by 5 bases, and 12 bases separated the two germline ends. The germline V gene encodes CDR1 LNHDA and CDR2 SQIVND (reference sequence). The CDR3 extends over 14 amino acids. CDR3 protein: CASSIPLQGTEAFF. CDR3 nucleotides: TGTGCCAGTAGTATACCCCTCCAGGGGACTGAAGCTTTCTTT.

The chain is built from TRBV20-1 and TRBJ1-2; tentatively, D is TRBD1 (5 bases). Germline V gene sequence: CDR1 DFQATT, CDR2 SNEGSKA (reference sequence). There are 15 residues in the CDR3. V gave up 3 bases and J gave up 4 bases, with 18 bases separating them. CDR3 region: CSASPSGGASYGYTF. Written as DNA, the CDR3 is TGCAGTGCTAGTCCCTCGGGAGGGGCGTCCTATGGCTACACCTTC.

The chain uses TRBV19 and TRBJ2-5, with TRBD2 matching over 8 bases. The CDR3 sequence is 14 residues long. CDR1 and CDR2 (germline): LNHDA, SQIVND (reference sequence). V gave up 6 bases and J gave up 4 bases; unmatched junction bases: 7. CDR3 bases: TGTGCCAGTAGGAGCCCCGGACTAGCAGAGACCCAGTACTTC. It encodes CASRSPGLAETQYF.

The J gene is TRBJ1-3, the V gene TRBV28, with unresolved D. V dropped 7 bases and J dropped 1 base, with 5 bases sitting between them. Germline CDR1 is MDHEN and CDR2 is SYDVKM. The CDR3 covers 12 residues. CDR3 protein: CASITSGNTIYF. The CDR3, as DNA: TGTGCCAGCATCACATCTGGAAACACCATATATTTT.

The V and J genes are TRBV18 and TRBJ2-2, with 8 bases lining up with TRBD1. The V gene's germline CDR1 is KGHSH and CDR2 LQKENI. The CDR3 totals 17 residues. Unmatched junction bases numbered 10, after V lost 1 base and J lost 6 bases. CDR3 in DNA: TGTGCCAGCTCACCACGGACAGGGACAAATCCTCCCGGGGAGCTGTTTTTT. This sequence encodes CASSPRTGTNPPGELFF.

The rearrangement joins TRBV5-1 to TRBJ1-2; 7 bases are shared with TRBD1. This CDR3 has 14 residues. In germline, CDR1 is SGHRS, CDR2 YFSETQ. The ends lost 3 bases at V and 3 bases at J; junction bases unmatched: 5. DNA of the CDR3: TGCGCCAGCAGCTCGGGGGACAGTTACTATGGCTACACCTTC. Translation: CASSSGDSYYGYTF.

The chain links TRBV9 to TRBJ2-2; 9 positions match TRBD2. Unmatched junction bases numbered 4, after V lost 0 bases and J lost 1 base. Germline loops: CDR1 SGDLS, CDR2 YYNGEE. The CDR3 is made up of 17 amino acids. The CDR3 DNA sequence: TGTGCCAGCAGCGTAGCTAGCGGGGCCCTGAACACCGGGGAGCTGTTTTTT. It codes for CASSVASGALNTGELFF.

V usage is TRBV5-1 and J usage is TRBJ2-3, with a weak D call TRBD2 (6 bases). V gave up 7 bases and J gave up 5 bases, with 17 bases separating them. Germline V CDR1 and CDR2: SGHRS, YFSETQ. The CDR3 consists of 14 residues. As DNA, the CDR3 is TGCGCCAGCTTCGACGCGGGATCAGTAGATACGCAGTATTTT. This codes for CASFDAGSVDTQYF. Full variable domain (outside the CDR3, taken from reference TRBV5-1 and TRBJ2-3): KAGVTQTPRYLIKTRGQQVTLSCSPISGHRSVSWYQQTPGQGLQFLFEYFSETQRNKGNFPGRFSGRQFSNSRSEMNVSTLELGDSALYLCASFDAGSVDTQYFGPGTRLTVL.

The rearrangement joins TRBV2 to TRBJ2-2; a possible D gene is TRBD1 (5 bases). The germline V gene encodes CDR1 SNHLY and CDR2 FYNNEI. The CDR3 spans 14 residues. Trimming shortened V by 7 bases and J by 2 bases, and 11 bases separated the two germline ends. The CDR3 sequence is CASKKGRNTGELFF. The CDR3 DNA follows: TGTGCCAGCAAGAAGGGGCGAAACACCGGGGAGCTGTTTTTT.

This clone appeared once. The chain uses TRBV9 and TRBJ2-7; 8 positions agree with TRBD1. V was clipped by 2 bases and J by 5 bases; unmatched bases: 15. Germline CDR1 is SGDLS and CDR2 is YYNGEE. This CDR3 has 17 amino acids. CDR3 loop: CASSVSPRRDRIDEQYF. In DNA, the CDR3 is TGTGCCAGCAGCGTGTCCCCACGACGGGACAGGATCGACGAGCAGTACTTC.

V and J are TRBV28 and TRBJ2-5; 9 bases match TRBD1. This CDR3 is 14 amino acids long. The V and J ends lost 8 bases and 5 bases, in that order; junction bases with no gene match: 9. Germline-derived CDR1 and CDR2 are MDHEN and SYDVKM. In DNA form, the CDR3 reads TGTGCCAGCTCCGCGGGGGACAGGGTGGAGACCCAGTACTTC. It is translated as CASSAGDRVETQYF.

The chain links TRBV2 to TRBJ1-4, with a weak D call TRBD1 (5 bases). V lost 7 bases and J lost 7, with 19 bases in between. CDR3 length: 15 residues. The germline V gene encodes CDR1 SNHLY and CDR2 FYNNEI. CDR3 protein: CASTEGWGLGEKLFF. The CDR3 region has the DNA TGTGCCAGCACCGAAGGGTGGGGCCTGGGTGAAAAACTGTTTTTT.

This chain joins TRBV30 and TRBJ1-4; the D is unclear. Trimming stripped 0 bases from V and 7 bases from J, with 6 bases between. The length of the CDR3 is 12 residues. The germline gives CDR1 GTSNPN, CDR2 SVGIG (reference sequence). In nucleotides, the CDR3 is TGTGCCTGGAGTGTACTTGGTGAAAAACTGTTTTTT. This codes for CAWSVLGEKLFF.

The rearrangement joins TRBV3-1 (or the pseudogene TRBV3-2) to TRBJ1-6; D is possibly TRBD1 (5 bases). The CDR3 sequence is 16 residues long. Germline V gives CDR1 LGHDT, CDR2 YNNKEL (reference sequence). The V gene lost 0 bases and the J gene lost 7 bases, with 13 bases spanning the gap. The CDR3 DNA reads TGTGCCAGCAGCCAAGATTGGGGACTGGGAAATTCACCCCTCCACTTT. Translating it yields CASSQDWGLGNSPLHF.

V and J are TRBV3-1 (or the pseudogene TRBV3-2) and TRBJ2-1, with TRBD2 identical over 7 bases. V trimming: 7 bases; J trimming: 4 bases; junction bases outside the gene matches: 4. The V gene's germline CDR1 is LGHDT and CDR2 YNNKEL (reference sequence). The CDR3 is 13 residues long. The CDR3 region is CASNPSGYNEQFF. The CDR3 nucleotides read TGTGCCAGCAATCCTAGCGGATACAATGAGCAGTTCTTC.

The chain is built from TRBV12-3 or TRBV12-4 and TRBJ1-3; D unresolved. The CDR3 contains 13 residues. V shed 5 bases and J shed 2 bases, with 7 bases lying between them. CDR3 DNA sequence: TGTGCCAGCAGTCCAACAGCTGGAAACACCATATATTTT. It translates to CASSPTAGNTIYF.